The clone carrying this T cell receptor beta chain was recorded a few times. The antigen is not known. This record belongs to a study of response to subunit inactivated influenza vaccine. Regarding the study as a whole: A suggestion made by the authors is that each seasonal influenza vaccination recruits few new T cells.

TCRdb fed the RT-PCR reads into MiXCR, producing one record per CDR3 protein. In the table there are 400,000 to 550,000 distinct CDR3 sequences, around 25% of which are singletons. Germline CDR1 is DFQATT and CDR2 is SNEGSKA (reference sequence). CDR3 length equals 15 residues. V was cut by 6 bases and J by 4 bases, with 22 bases left in between. V and J are TRBV20-1 and TRBJ2-7, with D possibly being TRBD2 (6 bases). The receptor was isolated from a man in his fifties or sixties who received an inactivated influenza vaccine. Sample: CD4+ T cells sorted from PBMCs, taken 4 to 6 days after vaccination. The CDR3 sequence: CSATSRRAEVYEQYF. CDR3 DNA sequence: TGCAGTGCCACAAGTCGGAGGGCCGAAGTATACGAGCAGTACTTC.